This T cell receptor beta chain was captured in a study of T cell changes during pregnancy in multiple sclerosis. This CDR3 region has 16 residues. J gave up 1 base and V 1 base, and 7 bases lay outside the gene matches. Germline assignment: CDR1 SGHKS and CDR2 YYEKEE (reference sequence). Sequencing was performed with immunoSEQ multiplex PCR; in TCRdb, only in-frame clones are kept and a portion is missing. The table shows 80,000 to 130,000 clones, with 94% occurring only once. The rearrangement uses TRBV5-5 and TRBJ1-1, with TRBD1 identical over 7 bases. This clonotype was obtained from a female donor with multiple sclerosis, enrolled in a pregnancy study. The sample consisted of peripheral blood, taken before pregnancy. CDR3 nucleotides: TGTGCCAGCAGCTTGATACAGGGGACTCGGAACACTGAAGCTTTCTTT. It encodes CASSLIQGTRNTEAFF. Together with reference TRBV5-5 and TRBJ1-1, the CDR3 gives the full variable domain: DAGVTQSPTHLIKTRGQQVTLRCSPISGHKSVSWYQQVLGQGPQFIFQYYEKEERGRGNFPDRFSARQFPNYSSELNVNALLLGDSALYLCASSLIQGTRNTEAFFGQGTRLTVV.